The T cell receptor (beta chain) under discussion was sequenced for a study of vaccination effects on CD4 cells after COVID-19. Findings and caveats of the study: Convalescent patients were scarce, and early post-infection timepoints were absent. Late post-vaccination, clones induced by infection and those induced by vaccine underwent marked clonal contraction.

Sequencing used immunoSEQ multiplex PCR; TCRdb keeps in-frame clones, though not all of them. The data show approximately 28,000 clones, roughly 76% seen once. Peptide-pool stimulation followed by sequencing identified expanded antigen-specific CD4+ clonotypes in the ViraFEST assay. After around 10 days in culture, the CD4+ T cells were isolated. Either the BNT162b2 or mRNA-1273 vaccine was given to participants in two doses. On days 3 and 7, fresh IL-2 medium replaced half the medium. Regarding this clone: Antigen specificity is unknown.

The CDR3 is made up of 16 amino acids. V was trimmed by 1 base and J by 1 base, leaving 13 bases between them. The J gene is TRBJ1-1, the V gene TRBV23-1; D gene unclear. Being an ORF, TRBV23-1 has a function that is uncertain. The sample in question was CD4+ T cells from PBMCs cultured with SARS-CoV-2 spike peptides, obtained after COVID-19 vaccination. This receptor was obtained from a human donor who received a COVID-19 vaccine. Some clones in this sample may be carry-over from other donors' samples. The CDR3 is CASSQWQDFPNTEAFF. The CDR3 DNA reads as TGCGCCAGCAGTCAATGGCAAGACTTTCCGAACACTGAAGCTTTCTTT.